Listed below are T cell receptor beta chains from one sample, sequenced in a study of T cells in Graves' hyperthyroidism and ophthalmopathy. Via MiXCR, TCRdb re-called the multiplex PCR reads, giving one row per CDR3 protein. The data hold approximately 640,000 distinct CDR3 sequences, with about 18% observed a single time. The sequencing sample was made of blood. The source of these receptors is a man between 50 and 59 years old with Graves' hyperthyroidism. The CDR3 runs from the conserved cysteine through the conserved F or W. Fields, in order: CDR3 protein, CDR3 DNA, V gene, D gene, J gene, clone size. The D gene is left open where the match is weak. Clone size is shown for a subset of rows, as once, few, many or a class of expanded clone.

CASSLSGVSNQPQHF,TGTGCCAGCAGTTTATCGGGTGTGAGCAATCAGCCCCAGCATTTT,TRBV27,.,TRBJ1-5,many
CASSGGVGNTEAFF,TGCGCCAGCAGCGGAGGGGTGGGGAACACTGAAGCTTTCTTT,TRBV5-1,.,TRBJ1-1,.
CASSDPGSINEQFF,TGCGCCAGCAGTGATCCCGGCTCTATAAATGAGCAGTTCTTC,TRBV10-1,.,TRBJ2-1,.
CASSPPFYGYTF,TGTGCCAGCAGTCCCCCGTTCTATGGCTACACCTTC,TRBV28,.,TRBJ1-2,many
CASSEGIAGNEQYF,TGTGCCAGCAGTGAAGGAATAGCGGGAAACGAGCAGTACTTC,TRBV6-1,TRBD2,TRBJ2-7,many
CASSPFIRQNTEAFF,TGTGCCAGCAGTCCGTTTATCCGACAGAACACTGAAGCTTTCTTT,TRBV12-3/TRBV12-4,.,TRBJ1-1,many
CASSVGIGAGAGDEQYF,TGTGCCAGCAGCGTAGGTATAGGGGCGGGAGCGGGGGACGAGCAGTACTTC,TRBV9,TRBD2,TRBJ2-7,.
CSAPSLALDGNEQYF,TGCAGTGCCCCATCCCTGGCACTAGACGGTAACGAGCAGTACTTC,TRBV20-1,.,TRBJ2-7,few
CASSPGGRLLNEQFF,TGTGCCAGCTCCCCAGGAGGGAGGCTTCTCAATGAGCAGTTCTTC,TRBV28,.,TRBJ2-1,many
CASSRTSSYQETQYF,TGTGCCAGCAGTAGGACAAGTTCCTACCAAGAGACCCAGTACTTC,TRBV28,.,TRBJ2-5,.
CASSPQRGANYGYTF,TGTGCCAGCAGCCCTCAGAGGGGAGCTAACTATGGCTACACCTTC,TRBV9,.,TRBJ1-2,few
CAIRNTGGNTEAFF,TGTGCCATCAGGAATACAGGGGGCAACACTGAAGCTTTCTTT,TRBV10-3,TRBD1,TRBJ1-1,many
CASSWGGGQPQHF,TGTGCCAGCAGTTGGGGGGGGGGTCAGCCCCAGCATTTT,TRBV27,.,TRBJ1-5,many
CASSIAQGSGELFF,TGTGCCAGTAGTATTGCCCAGGGATCCGGGGAGCTGTTTTTT,TRBV19,.,TRBJ2-2,.
CASNPDRGKYEQYF,TGTGCCAGCAATCCGGACAGGGGGAAATACGAGCAGTACTTC,TRBV28,TRBD1,TRBJ2-7,.
CASSLFSGTGGEQYF,TGTGCCAGCAGCTTATTTTCCGGGACAGGGGGCGAGCAGTACTTC,TRBV7-2,TRBD1,TRBJ2-7,few
CASSHPRGTGELFF,TGTGCCAGCAGCCATCCTAGGGGAACCGGGGAGCTGTTTTTT,TRBV3-1,.,TRBJ2-2,.
CASSPGTSGTSYNEQFF,TGTGCCAGCAGTCCCGGGACTAGCGGAACCTCCTACAATGAGCAGTTCTTC,TRBV6-2/TRBV6-3,TRBD2,TRBJ2-1,.
CASSPDRPIRAQYF,TGTGCCAGCAGTCCGGACAGGCCGATTAGGGCCCAGTACTTC,TRBV12-3/TRBV12-4,TRBD1,TRBJ2-5,many
CSARVLGRTQGAQYF,TGCAGTGCTAGAGTCTTGGGACGAACCCAAGGAGCCCAGTACTTC,TRBV20-1,.,TRBJ2-5,.
CASRPNPSGSTDTQYF,TGTGCCAGCAGGCCGAACCCTAGCGGGAGCACAGATACGCAGTATTTT,TRBV3-1,TRBD2,TRBJ2-3,.
CASSYWGQGLDEQYF,TGTGCCAGCAGTTACTGGGGACAGGGGTTAGACGAGCAGTACTTC,TRBV6-6,TRBD1,TRBJ2-7,many
CSARGSTEYYEQYF,TGCAGTGCTAGAGGTTCGACGGAGTACTACGAGCAGTACTTC,TRBV20-1,.,TRBJ2-7,.